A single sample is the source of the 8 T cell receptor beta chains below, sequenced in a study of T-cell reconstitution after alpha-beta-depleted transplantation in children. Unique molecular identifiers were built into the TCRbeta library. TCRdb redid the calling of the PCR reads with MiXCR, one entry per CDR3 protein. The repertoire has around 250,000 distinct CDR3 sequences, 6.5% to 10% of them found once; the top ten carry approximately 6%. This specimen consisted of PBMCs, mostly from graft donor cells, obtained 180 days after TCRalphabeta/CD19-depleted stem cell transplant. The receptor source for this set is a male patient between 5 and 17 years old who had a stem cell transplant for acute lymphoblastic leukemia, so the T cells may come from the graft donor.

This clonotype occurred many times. The CDR3 spells CSARLAGEGVTDTQYF. In DNA, the CDR3 is TGCAGTGCTCGACTAGCGGGGGAGGGGGTCACAGATACGCAGTATTTT. This chain connects TRBV20-1 to TRBJ2-3; 12 nucleotides line up with TRBD2. The V segment lost 5 bases and the J segment 2 bases; nucleotides outside the gene matches: 8. The CDR3 totals 16 residues. The germline gives CDR1 DFQATT, CDR2 SNEGSKA (reference sequence).

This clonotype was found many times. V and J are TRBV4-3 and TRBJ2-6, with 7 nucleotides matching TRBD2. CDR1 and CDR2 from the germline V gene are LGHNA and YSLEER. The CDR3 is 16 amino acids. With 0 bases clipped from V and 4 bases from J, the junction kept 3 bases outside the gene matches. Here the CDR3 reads CASSQEGGQGANVLTF. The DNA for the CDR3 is TGCGCCAGCAGCCAAGAGGGAGGGCAGGGGGCCAACGTCCTGACTTTC.

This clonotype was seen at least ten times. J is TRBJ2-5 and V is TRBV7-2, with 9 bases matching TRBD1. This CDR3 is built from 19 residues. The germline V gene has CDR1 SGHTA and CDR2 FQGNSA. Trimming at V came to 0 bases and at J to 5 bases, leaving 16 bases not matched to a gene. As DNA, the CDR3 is TGTGCCAGCAGCTTAGCGGGAAGATCTTGGGACAGGGTAGCGGAGACCCAGTACTTC. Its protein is CASSLAGRSWDRVAETQYF. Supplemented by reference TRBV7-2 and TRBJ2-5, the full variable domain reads GAGVSQSPSNKVTEKGKDVELRCDPISGHTALYWYRQSLGQGLEFLIYFQGNSAPDKSGLPSDRFSAERTGGSVSTLTIQRTQQEDSAVYLCASSLAGRSWDRVAETQYFGPGTRLLVL.

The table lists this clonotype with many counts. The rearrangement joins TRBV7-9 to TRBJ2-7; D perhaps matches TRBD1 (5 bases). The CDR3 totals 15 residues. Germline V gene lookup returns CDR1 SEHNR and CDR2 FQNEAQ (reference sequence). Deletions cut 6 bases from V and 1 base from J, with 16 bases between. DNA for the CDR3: TGTGCCAGCAGTTTAACCGACAGAGTTTCCTACGAGCAGTACTTC. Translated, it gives CASSLTDRVSYEQYF.

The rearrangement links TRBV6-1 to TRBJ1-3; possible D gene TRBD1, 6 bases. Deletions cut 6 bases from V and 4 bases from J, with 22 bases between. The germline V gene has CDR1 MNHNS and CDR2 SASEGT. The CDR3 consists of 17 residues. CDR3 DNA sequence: TGTGCCAGCAGACGACCACCGGGGGCGACTTCAGGAAACACCATATATTTT. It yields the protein CASRRPPGATSGNTIYF.

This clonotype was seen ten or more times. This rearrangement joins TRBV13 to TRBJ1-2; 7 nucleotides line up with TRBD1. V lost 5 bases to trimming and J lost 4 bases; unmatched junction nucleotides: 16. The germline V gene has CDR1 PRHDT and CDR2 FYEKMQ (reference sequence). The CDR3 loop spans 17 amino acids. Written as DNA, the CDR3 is TGTGCCAGCAGCCTGCGTCCTAGGACAGGCGACCTCTATGGCTACACCTTC. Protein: CASSLRPRTGDLYGYTF.

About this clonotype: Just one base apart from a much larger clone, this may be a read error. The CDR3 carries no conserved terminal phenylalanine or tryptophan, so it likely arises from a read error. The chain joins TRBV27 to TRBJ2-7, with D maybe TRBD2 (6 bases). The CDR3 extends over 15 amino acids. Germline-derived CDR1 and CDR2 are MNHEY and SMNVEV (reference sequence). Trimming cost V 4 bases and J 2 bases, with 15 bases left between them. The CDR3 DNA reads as TGTGCCAGCAGTTCCTACCCCAGGGAGGCCTACGAGCAGTACTGC. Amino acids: CASSSYPREAYEQYC.

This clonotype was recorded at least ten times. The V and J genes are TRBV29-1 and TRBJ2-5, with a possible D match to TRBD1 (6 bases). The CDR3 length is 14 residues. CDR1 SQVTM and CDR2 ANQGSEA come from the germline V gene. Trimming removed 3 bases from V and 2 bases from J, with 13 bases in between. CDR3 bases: TGCAGCGTTGACGGCCAGGGGATACAAGAGACCCAGTACTTC. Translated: CSVDGQGIQETQYF. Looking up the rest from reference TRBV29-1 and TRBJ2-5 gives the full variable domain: SAVISQKPSRDICQRGTSLTIQCQVDSQVTMMFWYRQQPGQSLTLIATANQGSEATYESGFVIDKFPISRPNLTFSTLTVSNMSPEDSSIYLCSVDGQGIQETQYFGPGTRLLVL.